This entry lists 31 T cell receptor beta chains sequenced from one sample in a study of metastatic and nonmetastatic thyroid tumors (TCRdb year 2020). Libraries were built with PCR. The data were produced on an Illumina HiSeq 4000. Through fastp at Q25 and MiXCR, TCRdb rebuilt clones from the public reads, retaining in-frame beta chains. The sample table lists tens of thousands of clones, around 16% of them with a count of one. Approximately 9.9% of the sample belongs to the ten largest clones. No patient had received any treatment before thyroid surgery. Sequencing used tumor tissue. These receptors all stem from a female donor with papillary thyroid cancer or a benign thyroid nodule (not recorded which). Some clones in this sample may be carry-over from other donors' samples.

This clone was counted between two and nine times. This chain connects TRBV4-1 to TRBJ2-5; D is perhaps TRBD1 (6 bases). The germline V gene has CDR1 MGHRA and CDR2 YSYEKL. The CDR3 extends over 14 amino acids. V was clipped by 2 bases and J by 5 bases, with 12 bases between them. The CDR3 loop is CASSQSTGKETQYF. In DNA, the CDR3 is TGCGCCAGCAGCCAATCCACAGGGAAGGAGACCCAGTACTTC.

Ten or more counts support this clone. The chain has TRBV5-1 and TRBJ2-1; 7 bases line up with TRBD1. This CDR3 is built from 14 residues. The ends lost 6 bases at V and 4 bases at J; junction bases unmatched: 7. Germline CDR1 is SGHRS and CDR2 is YFSETQ. The CDR3 reads CASNLNRGYNEQFF. CDR3 sequence (DNA): TGCGCCAGCAACCTAAACAGGGGTTACAATGAGCAGTTCTTC.

This clone has ten or more counts. The V call is TRBV5-1, the J call TRBJ2-5; 10 nucleotides align to TRBD1. Germline V gene sequence: CDR1 SGHRS, CDR2 YFSETQ. The CDR3 contains 15 residues. Trimming removed 6 bases from V and 5 bases from J; junction bases left unmatched: 10. The CDR3 bases are TGCGCCAGCAACTCCGGGACAGGGGCGGGGGAGACCCAGTACTTC. This sequence encodes CASNSGTGAGETQYF.

Of note for this clone: A much bigger clone sits one base away, suggesting this may be a read error. The chain has TRBV27 and TRBJ1-2; TRBD1 is a possible D gene (6 bases). Germline CDR1 is MNHEY and CDR2 is SMNVEV (reference sequence). CDR3 size: 16 residues. The CDR3 sequence: CARSFCGGTILDGYTF. The CDR3 coding sequence is TGTGCCAGAAGTTTTTGCGGGGGCACCATCTTGGATGGCTACACCTTC.

This chain links TRBV19 with TRBJ2-5; possibly TRBD2 for D (5 bases). The length of the CDR3 is 14 residues. V was trimmed by 4 bases and J by 2 bases, leaving 11 bases between them. The germline V gene has CDR1 LNHDA and CDR2 SQIVND (reference sequence). The CDR3 region has the DNA TGTGCCAGTAGTACGGGGTACATACAAGAGACCCAGTACTTC. Protein: CASSTGYIQETQYF.

This clone was counted many times. This chain links TRBV9 with TRBJ2-3; TRBD2 matches 7 bases. Germline CDR1 is SGDLS and CDR2 is YYNGEE. The CDR3 is 15 amino acids. The trim removed 0 bases at V and 4 bases at J, leaving 5 bases unmatched. The CDR3 nucleotides are TGTGCCAGCAGCGTAGGGGTCGGGAGGTCAGATACGCAGTATTTT. Its translation is CASSVGVGRSDTQYF.

This clone appeared a few times. The chain combines TRBV10-1 with TRBJ2-7, with D possibly called TRBD1 or TRBD2 (5 bases each). CDR1 and CDR2 (germline): WNHNN, SYGVQD (reference sequence). The CDR3 loop spans 17 amino acids. V lost 7 bases to trimming and J lost 4 bases, with 26 bases between them. The CDR3 reads CASTLLGVAQGVYEQYF. For the CDR3, the DNA is TGCGCCAGCACCCTGCTCGGGGTTGCTCAGGGTGTATACGAGCAGTACTTC.

This clone was counted a few times. This CDR3 fails to terminate in the conserved phenylalanine or tryptophan, so it likely reflects a read error. The same CDR3 arises from other DNA sequences in this sample as well. The CDR3 sequence is CASSLETVITDTQYS. CDR3 sequence (DNA): TGCGCCAGCAGCCTAGAGACAGTAATCACAGATACGCAGTATTCT. J is TRBJ2-3 and V is TRBV5-1; D is possibly TRBD1 (5 bases). Germline V CDR1 and CDR2: SGHRS, YFSETQ. The CDR3 covers 15 residues. The V and J ends lost 4 bases and 2 bases respectively, with 14 bases between them.

This clone appeared many times. The CDR3 sequence is CASSQLAGETQYF. In DNA form, the CDR3 reads TGCGCCAGCAGCCAACTAGCGGGAGAGACCCAGTACTTC. The gene calls are TRBV4-3 and TRBJ2-5; 8 bases fit TRBD2. V shed 2 bases and J 4 bases; nucleotides not matched to a gene: 0. CDR1 is LGHNA, CDR2 YSLEER, per germline. The CDR3 contains 13 residues.

The table lists this clone with many counts. The genes are TRBV7-9 and TRBJ1-1, with D unresolved. Looked up from germline, CDR1 is SEHNR and CDR2 is FQNEAQ (reference sequence). The CDR3 loop spans 12 amino acids. V lost 8 bases to trimming and J lost 0 bases, with 7 bases between them. Here the CDR3 reads CASDRLNTEAFF. CDR3 coding DNA: TGTGCCAGCGATAGGTTGAACACTGAAGCTTTCTTT.

Ten or more counts support this clone. The chain employs TRBV7-2 and TRBJ2-1; D uncertain. CDR3 size: 14 residues. The germline gives CDR1 SGHTA, CDR2 FQGNSA. The V end lost 4 bases, the J end lost 2 bases, and 9 bases lay between the germline ends. The CDR3 here is CASSSGVPYNEQFF. As DNA, the CDR3 is TGTGCCAGCAGCTCAGGAGTTCCCTACAATGAGCAGTTCTTC. Drawing the rest from reference TRBV7-2 and TRBJ2-1, the complete variable domain is GAGVSQSPSNKVTEKGKDVELRCDPISGHTALYWYRQSLGQGLEFLIYFQGNSAPDKSGLPSDRFSAERTGGSVSTLTIQRTQQEDSAVYLCASSSGVPYNEQFFGPGTRLTVL.

In its sample, this clone was seen many times. J is TRBJ2-1 and V is TRBV28, with TRBD1 matching over 8 bases. Germline V CDR1 and CDR2: MDHEN, SYDVKM. Trimming at V came to 5 bases and at J to 7 bases, leaving 4 bases not matched to a gene. This CDR3 has 13 amino acids. The CDR3 DNA reads TGTGCCAGCAGTCGGACAGGGAATAATGAGCAGTTCTTC. Its translation is CASSRTGNNEQFF.

There are many counts of this clone. The CDR3 spells CASSPPSGRAGDTQYF. The CDR3 DNA is TGTGCCAGCTCACCACCTAGCGGGAGGGCCGGGGATACGCAGTATTTT. The chain joins TRBV18 to TRBJ2-3; the match to TRBD2 covers 11 bases. V gave up 0 bases and J gave up 6 bases; unmatched junction bases: 5. There are 16 residues in the CDR3. From germline, CDR1 is KGHSH and CDR2 LQKENI.

By share, this clone ranks as medium-sized. The chain uses TRBV15 and TRBJ2-2, with D hard to call. V was clipped by 5 bases and J by 6 bases, with 13 bases between them. Germline CDR1 reads LNHNV; CDR2 reads YYDKDF (reference sequence). This CDR3 has 14 residues. The CDR3 DNA follows: TGTGCCACCAGCCCAGTCCGGTGGGCCGGGGAGCTGTTTTTT. It encodes CATSPVRWAGELFF.

The rearrangement links TRBV11-2 to TRBJ2-7; D call uncertain. Trimming took 5 bases from V and 4 from J, leaving 15 bases between them. This CDR3 is 14 amino acids long. From germline, CDR1 is SGHAT and CDR2 FQNNGV. CDR3 sequence (DNA): TGTGCCAGCAGCACCCCAGGAAAGAATTACGAGCAGTACTTC. Translated: CASSTPGKNYEQYF.

This clone was recorded a few times. A read error may be the cause here, since a much bigger clone is one base away. This same CDR3 is encoded by further DNA sequences in the sample. The rearrangement links TRBV27 to TRBJ2-1, with TRBD1 matching 7 bases. This CDR3 comprises 14 residues. Losses at the gene ends were 5 bases for V and 8 bases for J; bases not matched to a gene: 9. The germline gives CDR1 MNHEY, CDR2 SMNVEV (reference sequence). The CDR3 region has the DNA TGTGCCAGCAGTGTTCGGGACAGTTATCATGAGCAGTTCTTC. This codes for CASSVRDSYHEQFF.

This clone occurred many times. The genes are TRBV20-1 and TRBJ2-3; 12 positions match TRBD2. J gave up 6 bases and V 1 base, and 8 bases lay outside the gene matches. CDR1 is DFQATT and CDR2 is SNEGSKA in the germline V gene (reference sequence). CDR3 length: 16 residues. DNA of the CDR3: TGCAGTGCTAGAGGAAGACTAGCGGGAGTTTCGGATACGCAGTATTTT. Translating it yields CSARGRLAGVSDTQYF.

This clone was recorded many times. This chain connects TRBV4-1 to TRBJ1-2, with D unclear. Trimming removed 0 bases from V and 0 bases from J, with 14 bases in between. The CDR3 has 17 residues. CDR1 is MGHRA and CDR2 is YSYEKL in the germline V gene. CDR3 DNA sequence: TGCGCCAGCAGCCAAGATGAAGGGTTCGCCCCTAACTATGGCTACACCTTC. It yields the protein CASSQDEGFAPNYGYTF.

This chain connects TRBV6-2 or TRBV6-3 to TRBJ2-1, with 9 bases identical to TRBD2. Per germline, CDR1 MNHEY and CDR2 SVGEGT. V lost 0 bases and J lost 8; bases outside the gene matches: 5. The CDR3 covers 15 residues. The CDR3 DNA reads as TGTGCCAGCAGTTACTCGGCTAGCGGGATACATGAGCAGTTCTTC. This gives the protein CASSYSASGIHEQFF.

The sample holds many counts of this clone. V gene TRBV20-1 combines with J gene TRBJ2-3, with 12 bases identical to TRBD1. This CDR3 comprises 15 residues. From germline, CDR1 is DFQATT and CDR2 SNEGSKA (reference sequence). The junction had 8 bases not matched to a gene; V was cut back by 3 bases and J by 7 bases. DNA for the CDR3: TGCAGTGCTAGTGGCGGGACAGGGGGCGCCCATACGCAGTATTTT. Encoded protein: CSASGGTGGAHTQYF.

There are many counts of this clone. This chain links TRBV30 with TRBJ2-1; D is perhaps TRBD2 (7 bases). V lost 8 bases and J lost 10, with 27 bases in between. CDR1 and CDR2 (germline): GTSNPN, SVGIG (reference sequence). There are 15 residues in the CDR3. The CDR3 nucleotides are TGTGCCACCGACAAAGCGGGACAAGCTAATGGCGAGCAGTTCTTC. It yields the protein CATDKAGQANGEQFF.

This rearrangement joins TRBV11-1 to TRBJ2-3; D gene ambiguous. Deletions cut 9 bases from V and 4 bases from J, with 23 bases between. This CDR3 is 16 amino acids long. Germline CDR1 reads SGHAT; CDR2 reads FQDESV (reference sequence). The CDR3 sequence is CASSRWVCGGPDTQYF. Here the CDR3 DNA reads TGTGCCAGTTCACGCTGGGTATGCGGCGGCCCAGATACGCAGTATTTT. Using reference TRBV11-1 and TRBJ2-3 for the parts outside the CDR3, the full variable domain is EAEVAQSPRYKITEKSQAVAFWCDPISGHATLYWYRQILGQGPELLVQFQDESVVDDSQLPKDRFSAERLKGVDSTLKIQPAELGDSAMYLCASSRWVCGGPDTQYFGPGTRLTVL.

The sample holds many counts of this clone. The chain has TRBV15 and TRBJ1-2; tentative D call: TRBD1 (5 bases). The CDR3 covers 16 residues. CDR1 and CDR2 (germline): LNHNV, YYDKDF (reference sequence). The ends were cut back, 5 bases at V and 1 base at J, with 17 bases in the middle. CDR3 bases: TGTGCCACCAGCCGGGGAGACAGTGATTATAACTATGGCTACACCTTC. Translated: CATSRGDSDYNYGYTF.

This clone has at least ten counts. The rearrangement joins TRBV3-1 to TRBJ1-2; 11 bases are shared with TRBD1. Per germline, CDR1 LGHDT and CDR2 YNNKEL (reference sequence). This CDR3 has 16 residues. V gave up 4 bases and J gave up 3 bases; unmatched junction bases: 7. The CDR3 region is CASSRTGTGGHYGYTF. The CDR3 DNA is TGTGCCAGCAGCCGCACCGGGACAGGGGGACACTATGGCTACACCTTC.

The genes are TRBV20-1 and TRBJ2-1; 8 bases match TRBD2. This CDR3 comprises 17 residues. Per germline, CDR1 DFQATT and CDR2 SNEGSKA (reference sequence). J gave up 5 bases and V 0 bases, and 12 bases lay outside the gene matches. The DNA for the CDR3 is TGCAGTGCTAGAGATCCCACCGGGGGGGAGAGGGACAATGAGCAGTTCTTC. Its translation is CSARDPTGGERDNEQFF.

A few counts support this clone. The junction and the germline gene differ at one end; a read error may be behind it. V gene TRBV2 combines with J gene TRBJ1-2, with D perhaps matching TRBD1 (6 bases). Germline V gene lookup returns CDR1 SNHLY and CDR2 FYNNEI. CDR3 size: 14 residues. Here the CDR3 reads CASSSGDRNYGCTF. In DNA form, the CDR3 reads TGTGCCAGCAGTTCAGGGGATCGAAACTATGGCTGCACCTTC.

As to this clone: This may be a read error, as it is one base from a much larger clone. This chain uses TRBV5-6 with TRBJ2-7; 7 positions agree with TRBD2. CDR1 and CDR2 from the germline V gene are SGHDT and YYEEEE. This CDR3 is 12 amino acids long. The V gene end was trimmed by 5 bases and the J gene end by 6 bases; junction bases not matched to a gene: 5. This CDR3 reads CASRGGCGEQYF. DNA for the CDR3: TGTGCCAGCAGGGGAGGGTGCGGCGAGCAGTACTTC.

This clone was seen at least ten times. V gene TRBV9 combines with J gene TRBJ2-3; D is uncertain. Germline CDR1 is SGDLS and CDR2 is YYNGEE. This CDR3 comprises 13 residues. Deletions cut 0 bases from V and 6 bases from J, with 8 bases between. CDR3 nucleotides: TGTGCCAGCAGCGTAGAGAGGTGGGATACGCAGTATTTT. Encoded protein: CASSVERWDTQYF.

In this sample, this clone turned up many times. The chain recombines TRBV10-3 with TRBJ1-6; no clear D gene. Germline CDR1 is ENHRY and CDR2 is SYGVKD. The CDR3 contains 13 residues. V was pared by 2 bases and J by 7 bases, with 6 bases between. This CDR3 is CAISERANSPLHF. The CDR3 bases are TGTGCCATCAGTGAGCGAGCCAATTCACCCCTCCACTTT.

This clone was counted between two and nine times. The chain uses TRBV6-1 and TRBJ2-7, with TRBD1 identical over 9 bases. V lost 5 bases, J lost 7 bases, and 12 bases stayed unmatched. Germline V gene lookup returns CDR1 MNHNS and CDR2 SASEGT. The CDR3 has 15 residues. The CDR3 protein is CASSQIQTGGWEQYF. The CDR3 DNA follows: TGTGCCAGCAGTCAAATCCAAACAGGGGGCTGGGAGCAGTACTTC.

Sample share makes this clone medium-sized (0.01 to 0.1%). The chain couples TRBV7-9 to TRBJ2-2; unclear D gene. The CDR3 covers 16 residues. Trimming pared 6 bases from V and 1 base from J, leaving 15 bases between. Germline CDR1 and CDR2: SEHNR and FQNEAQ (reference sequence). The DNA of the CDR3 is TGTGCCAGCAGTCTGGGCGGACCCCTGAACACCGGGGAGCTGTTTTTT. Its translation is CASSLGGPLNTGELFF. The complete variable domain, with remaining parts taken from reference TRBV7-9 and TRBJ2-2, reads DTGVSQNPRHKITKRGQNVTFRCDPISEHNRLYWYRQTLGQGPEFLTYFQNEAQLEKSRLLSDRFSAERPKGSFSTLEIQRTEQGDSAMYLCASSLGGPLNTGELFFGEGSRLTVL.